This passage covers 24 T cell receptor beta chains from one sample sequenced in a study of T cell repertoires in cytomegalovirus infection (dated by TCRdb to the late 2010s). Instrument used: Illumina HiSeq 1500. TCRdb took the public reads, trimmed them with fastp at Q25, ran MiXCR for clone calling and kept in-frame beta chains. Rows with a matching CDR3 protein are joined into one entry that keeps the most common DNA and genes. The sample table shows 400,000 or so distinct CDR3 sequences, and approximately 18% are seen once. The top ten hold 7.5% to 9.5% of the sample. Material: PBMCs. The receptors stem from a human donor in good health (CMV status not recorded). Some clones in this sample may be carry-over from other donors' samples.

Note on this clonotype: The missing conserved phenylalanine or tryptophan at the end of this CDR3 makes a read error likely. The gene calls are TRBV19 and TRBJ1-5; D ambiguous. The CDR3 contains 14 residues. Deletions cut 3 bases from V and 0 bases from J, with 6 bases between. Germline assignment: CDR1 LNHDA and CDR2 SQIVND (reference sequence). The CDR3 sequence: CASSIRDSNQPQHV. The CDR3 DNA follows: TGTGCCAGTAGTATTCGAGATAGCAATCAGCCCCAGCATGTT.

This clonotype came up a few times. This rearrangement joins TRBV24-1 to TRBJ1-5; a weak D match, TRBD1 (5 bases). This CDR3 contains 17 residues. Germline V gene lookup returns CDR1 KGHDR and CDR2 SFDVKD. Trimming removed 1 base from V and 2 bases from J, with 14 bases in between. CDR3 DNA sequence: TGTGCCACCAGTGATTTCTTCGGGACTGAAGGCAATCAGCCCCAGCATTTT. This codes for CATSDFFGTEGNQPQHF.

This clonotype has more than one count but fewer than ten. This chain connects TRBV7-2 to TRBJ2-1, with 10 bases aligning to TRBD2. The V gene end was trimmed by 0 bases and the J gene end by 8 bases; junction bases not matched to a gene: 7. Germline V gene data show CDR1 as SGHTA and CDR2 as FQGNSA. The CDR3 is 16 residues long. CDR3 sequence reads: CASSLAAAGGRYEQFF. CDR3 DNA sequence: TGTGCCAGCAGCTTAGCGGCAGCGGGGGGGCGTTATGAGCAGTTCTTC.

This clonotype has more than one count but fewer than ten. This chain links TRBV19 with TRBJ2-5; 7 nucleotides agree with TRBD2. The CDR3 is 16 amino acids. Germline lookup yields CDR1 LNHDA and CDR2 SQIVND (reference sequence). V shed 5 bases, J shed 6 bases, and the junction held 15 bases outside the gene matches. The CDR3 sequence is CASSPQNEGRGKTQYF. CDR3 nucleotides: TGTGCCAGTAGTCCCCAGAACGAAGGGCGGGGGAAGACCCAGTACTTC.

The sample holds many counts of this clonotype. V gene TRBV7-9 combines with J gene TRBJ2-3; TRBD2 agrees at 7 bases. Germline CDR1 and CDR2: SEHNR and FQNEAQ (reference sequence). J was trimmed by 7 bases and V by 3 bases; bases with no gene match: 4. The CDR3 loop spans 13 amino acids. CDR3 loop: CASSLGGLNTQYF. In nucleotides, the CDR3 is TGTGCCAGCAGCTTGGGGGGGTTGAATACGCAGTATTTT.

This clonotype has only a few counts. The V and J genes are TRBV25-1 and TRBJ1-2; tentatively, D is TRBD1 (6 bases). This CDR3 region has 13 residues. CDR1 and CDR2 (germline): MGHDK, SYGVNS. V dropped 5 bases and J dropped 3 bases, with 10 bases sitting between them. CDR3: CASSSGGHYGYTF. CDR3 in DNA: TGTGCCAGCAGTTCCGGGGGGCACTATGGCTACACCTTC.

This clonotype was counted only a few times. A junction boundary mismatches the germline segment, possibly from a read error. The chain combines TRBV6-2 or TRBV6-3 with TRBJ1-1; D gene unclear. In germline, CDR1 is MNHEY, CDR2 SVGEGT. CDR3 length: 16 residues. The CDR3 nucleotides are TGTGCCAGCAGTTACTCGAGACTTTTTGACAACAGTGAACCTTTCTTT. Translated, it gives CASSYSRLFDNSEPFF.

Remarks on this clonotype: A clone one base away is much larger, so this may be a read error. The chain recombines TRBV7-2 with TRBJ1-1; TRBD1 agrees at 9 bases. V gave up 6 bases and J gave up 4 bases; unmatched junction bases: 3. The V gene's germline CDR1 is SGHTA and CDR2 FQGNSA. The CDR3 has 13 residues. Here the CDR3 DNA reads TGTGCCAGCAGGTTGGACAGGGGCACTGAAGCTTTCTTT. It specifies CASRLDRGTEAFF.

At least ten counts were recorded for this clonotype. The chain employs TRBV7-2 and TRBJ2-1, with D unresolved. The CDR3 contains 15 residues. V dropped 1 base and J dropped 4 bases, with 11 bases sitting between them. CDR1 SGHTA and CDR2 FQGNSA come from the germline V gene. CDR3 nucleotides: TGTGCCAGCAGCTTAGGGGTCATTTCTTACAATGAGCAGTTCTTC. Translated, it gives CASSLGVISYNEQFF.

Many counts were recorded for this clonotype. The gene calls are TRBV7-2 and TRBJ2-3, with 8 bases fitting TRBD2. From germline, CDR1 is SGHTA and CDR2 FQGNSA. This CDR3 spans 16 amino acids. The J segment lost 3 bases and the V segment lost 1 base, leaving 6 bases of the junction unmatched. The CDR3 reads CASSLVAGGGTDTQYF. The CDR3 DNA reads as TGTGCCAGCAGCTTAGTCGCGGGAGGTGGTACAGATACGCAGTATTTT.

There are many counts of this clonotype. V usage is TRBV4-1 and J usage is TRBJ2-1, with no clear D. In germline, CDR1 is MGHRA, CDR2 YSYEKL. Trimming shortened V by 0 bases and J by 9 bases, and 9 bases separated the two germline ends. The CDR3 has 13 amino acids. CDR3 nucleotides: TGCGCCAGCAGCCAAGACTGGTCCCCTGAGCAGTTCTTC. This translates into CASSQDWSPEQFF.

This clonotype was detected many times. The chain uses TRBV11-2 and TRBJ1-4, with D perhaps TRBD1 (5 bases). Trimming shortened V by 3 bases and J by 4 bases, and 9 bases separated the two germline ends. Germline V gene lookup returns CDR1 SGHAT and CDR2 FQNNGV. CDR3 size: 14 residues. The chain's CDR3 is CASSFRGGNEKLFF. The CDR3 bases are TGTGCCAGCAGCTTCCGGGGGGGTAATGAAAAACTGTTTTTT.

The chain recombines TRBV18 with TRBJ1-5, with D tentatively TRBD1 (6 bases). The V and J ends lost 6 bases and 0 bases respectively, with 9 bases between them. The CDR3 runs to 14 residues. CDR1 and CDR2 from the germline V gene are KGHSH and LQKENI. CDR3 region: CASSQDSSNQPQHF. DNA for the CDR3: TGTGCCAGCTCGCAGGACAGTAGCAATCAGCCCCAGCATTTT.

CDR3 in amino acids: CASGLWGYNEQFF. For the CDR3, the DNA is TGTGCTAGTGGTTTGTGGGGTTACAATGAGCAGTTCTTC. The chain carries TRBV12-5 and TRBJ2-1; D is undetermined. Germline V gives CDR1 LGHNT, CDR2 FRNRAP. This CDR3 is built from 13 residues. Trimming removed 2 bases at V and 4 bases at J, with 6 bases between. Using reference TRBV12-5 and TRBJ2-1 for the parts outside the CDR3, the full variable domain is DARVTQTPRHKVTEMGQEVTMRCQPILGHNTVFWYRQTMMQGLELLAYFRNRAPLDDSGMPKDRFSAEMPDATLATLKIQPSEPRDSAVYFCASGLWGYNEQFFGPGTRLTVL.

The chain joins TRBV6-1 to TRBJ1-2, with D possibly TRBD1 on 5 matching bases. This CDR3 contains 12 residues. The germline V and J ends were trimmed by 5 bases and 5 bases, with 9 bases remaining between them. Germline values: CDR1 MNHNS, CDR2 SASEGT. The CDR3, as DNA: TGTGCCAGCAGTCGGGGGGGATATGGCTACACCTTC. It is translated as CASSRGGYGYTF.

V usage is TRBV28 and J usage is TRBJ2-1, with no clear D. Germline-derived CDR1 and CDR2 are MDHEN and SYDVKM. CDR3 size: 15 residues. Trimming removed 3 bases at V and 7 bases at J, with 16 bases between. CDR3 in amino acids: CASSFGVTSQNEQFF. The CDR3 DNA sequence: TGTGCCAGCAGTTTTGGGGTCACCAGCCAGAATGAGCAGTTCTTC.

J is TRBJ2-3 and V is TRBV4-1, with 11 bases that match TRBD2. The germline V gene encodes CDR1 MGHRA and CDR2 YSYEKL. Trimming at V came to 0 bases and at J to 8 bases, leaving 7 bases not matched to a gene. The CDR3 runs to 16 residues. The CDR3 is CASSQEGALAGGTQYF. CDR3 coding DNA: TGCGCCAGCAGCCAAGAAGGTGCCCTAGCGGGAGGTACGCAGTATTTT.

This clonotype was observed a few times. Written as DNA, the CDR3 is TGCAGTGCCCCGCCAGCGGGGGGCCAAGAGACCCAGTACTTC. Residues: CSAPPAGGQETQYF. This chain joins TRBV20-1 and TRBJ2-5; 9 bases are shared with TRBD2. V lost 6 bases, J lost 1 base, and 6 bases stayed unmatched. Looked up from germline, CDR1 is DFQATT and CDR2 is SNEGSKA (reference sequence). The CDR3 contains 14 residues.

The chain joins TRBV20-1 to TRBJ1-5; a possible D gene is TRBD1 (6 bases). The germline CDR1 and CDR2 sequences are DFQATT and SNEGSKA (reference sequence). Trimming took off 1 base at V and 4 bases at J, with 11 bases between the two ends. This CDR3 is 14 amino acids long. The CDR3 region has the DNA TGCAGTGCTAGAGGCGTCAGGGGAAATCAGCCCCAGCATTTT. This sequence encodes CSARGVRGNQPQHF.

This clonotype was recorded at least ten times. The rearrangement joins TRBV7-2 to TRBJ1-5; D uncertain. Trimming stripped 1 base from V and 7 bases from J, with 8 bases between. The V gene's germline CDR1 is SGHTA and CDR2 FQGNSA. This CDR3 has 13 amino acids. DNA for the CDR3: TGTGCCAGCAGCTTAGGTTTCGGCCAGCCCCAGCATTTT. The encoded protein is CASSLGFGQPQHF.

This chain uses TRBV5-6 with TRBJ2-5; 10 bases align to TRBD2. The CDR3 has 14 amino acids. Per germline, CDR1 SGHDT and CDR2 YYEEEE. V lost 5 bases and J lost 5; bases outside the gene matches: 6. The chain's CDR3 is CASSTSGEVETQYF. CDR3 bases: TGTGCCAGCAGTACTAGCGGGGAGGTGGAGACCCAGTACTTC.

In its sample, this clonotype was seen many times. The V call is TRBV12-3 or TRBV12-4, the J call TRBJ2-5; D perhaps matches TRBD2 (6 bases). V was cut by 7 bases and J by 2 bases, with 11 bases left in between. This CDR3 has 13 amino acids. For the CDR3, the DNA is TGTGCCAGCACTCCTAGCGCGCAAGAGACCCAGTACTTC. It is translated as CASTPSAQETQYF.

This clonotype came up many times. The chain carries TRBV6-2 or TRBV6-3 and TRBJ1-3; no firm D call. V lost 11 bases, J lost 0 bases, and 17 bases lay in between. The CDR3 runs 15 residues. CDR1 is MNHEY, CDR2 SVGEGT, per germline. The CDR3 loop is CALAPRLRSGNTIYF. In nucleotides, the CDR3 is TGTGCCTTAGCCCCTCGACTGCGCTCTGGAAACACCATATATTTT.

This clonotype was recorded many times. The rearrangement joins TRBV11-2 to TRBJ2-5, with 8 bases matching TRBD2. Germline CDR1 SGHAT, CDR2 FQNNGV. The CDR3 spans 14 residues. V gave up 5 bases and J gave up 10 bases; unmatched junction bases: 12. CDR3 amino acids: CASSPTSASLVQYF. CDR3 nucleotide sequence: TGTGCCAGCAGCCCGACTAGCGCTTCTTTGGTCCAGTACTTC.